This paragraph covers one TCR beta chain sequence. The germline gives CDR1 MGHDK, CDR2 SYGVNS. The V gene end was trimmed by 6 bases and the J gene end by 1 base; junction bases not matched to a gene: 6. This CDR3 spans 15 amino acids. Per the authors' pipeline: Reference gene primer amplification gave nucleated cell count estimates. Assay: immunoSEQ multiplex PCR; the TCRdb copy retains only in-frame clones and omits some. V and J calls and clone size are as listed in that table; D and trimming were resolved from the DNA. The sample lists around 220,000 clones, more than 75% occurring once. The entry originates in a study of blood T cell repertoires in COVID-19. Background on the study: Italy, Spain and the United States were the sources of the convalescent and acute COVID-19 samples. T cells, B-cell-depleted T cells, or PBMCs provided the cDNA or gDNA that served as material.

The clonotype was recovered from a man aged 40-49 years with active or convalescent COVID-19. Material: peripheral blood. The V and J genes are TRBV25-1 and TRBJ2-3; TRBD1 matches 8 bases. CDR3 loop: CASSQPGQGTDTQYF. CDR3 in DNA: TGTGCCAGCAGCCAGCCGGGACAGGGCACAGATACGCAGTATTTT.